Presented here are 29 T cell receptor beta chains from one specimen sequenced in a study of control samples from healthy donors and cancer patients. This table comes from immunoSEQ multiplex PCR, and its TCRdb copy is limited to in-frame clones, with some not included. This table holds some 74,000 clones, less than 95% found once. Specimen: blood. The receptors derive from a woman aged 30 to 39 in good health.

The sample holds one count of this clone. Germline and junction disagree at one end, which may indicate a read error. The chain has TRBV7-9 and TRBJ2-3; weak D call: TRBD2 (5 bases). The CDR3 extends over 12 amino acids. Germline CDR1 reads SEHNR; CDR2 reads FQNEAQ (reference sequence). The CDR3 DNA is TGTGCCAGCAGCTTAGGTGGAGGCTCCGAGGATTTT. Translated, it gives CASSLGGGSEDF.

This clone has just one count. The V gene is TRBV10-3, the J gene TRBJ1-2; D ambiguous. The CDR3 is 14 amino acids. V lost 4 bases, J lost 2 bases, and 11 bases lay in between. CDR1 ENHRY and CDR2 SYGVKD come from the germline V gene. The CDR3 loop reads CAISAIGGNYGYTF. In DNA, the CDR3 is TGTGCCATCAGTGCCATTGGAGGGAACTATGGCTACACCTTC.

The J gene is TRBJ1-1, the V gene TRBV2; D gene uncertain. CDR1 is SNHLY, CDR2 FYNNEI, per germline. The CDR3 is 13 amino acids. Trimming shortened V by 4 bases and J by 2 bases, and 8 bases separated the two germline ends. The CDR3 nucleotides are TGTGCCAGCAGTGCCGCTATAAACACTGAAGCTTTCTTT. The encoded protein is CASSAAINTEAFF.

The rearrangement links TRBV29-1 to TRBJ1-2; D is ambiguous. CDR1 and CDR2 from the germline V gene are SQVTM and ANQGSEA. The ends were cut back, 1 base at V and 8 bases at J, with 11 bases in the middle. This CDR3 spans 12 amino acids. CDR3 region: CSVEGAAGGYTF. In DNA, the CDR3 is TGCAGCGTTGAAGGCGCGGCGGGGGGCTACACCTTC.

This clone was counted a single time. The CDR3 sequence is CASSPPDIVGNTGELFF. The CDR3 DNA is TGTGCCAGCTCACCACCGGATATAGTTGGGAACACCGGGGAGCTGTTTTTT. The J gene is TRBJ2-2, the V gene TRBV18, with unresolved D. Germline loops: CDR1 KGHSH, CDR2 LQKENI. The CDR3 sequence is 17 residues long. Trimming shortened V by 0 bases and J by 1 base, and 12 bases separated the two germline ends.

This rearrangement joins TRBV28 to TRBJ2-3; D unclear. The CDR3 loop spans 14 amino acids. Trimming removed 5 bases from V and 3 bases from J, with 12 bases in between. Germline CDR1 MDHEN, CDR2 SYDVKM. The CDR3 nucleotides read TGTGCCAGCAGTCGCTCGACGGCTACAGATACGCAGTATTTT. Its protein is CASSRSTATDTQYF.

CDR3 amino acids: CASSLIPGGDTEAFF. The CDR3 DNA reads as TGTGCCAGCAGCCTCATCCCCGGAGGAGACACTGAAGCTTTCTTT. The V call is TRBV14, the J call TRBJ1-1; D uncertain. The CDR3 is made up of 15 amino acids. Germline CDR1 SGHDN, CDR2 FVKESK. V lost 4 bases and J 3 bases, leaving 15 bases between the germline ends.

This chain joins TRBV7-2 and TRBJ1-6; 7 positions match TRBD1. Germline CDR1 reads SGHTA; CDR2 reads FQGNSA. Trimming removed 5 bases from V and 13 bases from J; junction bases left unmatched: 11. CDR3 length equals 14 residues. The CDR3 coding sequence is TGTGCCAGCAGCCTTCAACAGGGGCCACCGCCCCTCCACTTT. It yields the protein CASSLQQGPPPLHF.

This sequence joins TRBV3-1 (or the pseudogene TRBV3-2) and TRBJ1-6; D perhaps matches TRBD1 (6 bases). Germline V gene lookup returns CDR1 LGHDT and CDR2 YNNKEL (reference sequence). V was cut by 0 bases and J by 9 bases, with 9 bases left in between. The CDR3 is made up of 14 amino acids. The CDR3 coding sequence is TGTGCCAGCAGCCAAGATAACAGGGTTTCACCCCTCCACTTT. Residues: CASSQDNRVSPLHF.

The J gene is TRBJ1-1, the V gene TRBV6-1; 10 nucleotides line up with TRBD1. CDR1 and CDR2 from the germline V gene are MNHNS and SASEGT. The CDR3 loop spans 15 amino acids. V dropped 3 bases and J dropped 5; count of bases not matched to a gene: 6. This CDR3 reads CASSDPGQGVTEAFF. CDR3 in DNA: TGTGCCAGCAGTGACCCTGGACAGGGGGTTACTGAAGCTTTCTTT.

This rearrangement joins TRBV24-1 to TRBJ2-1; 8 nucleotides align to TRBD2. The CDR3 is made up of 16 amino acids. Trimming cost V 4 bases and J 4 bases; bases outside gene matches: 8. CDR1 is KGHDR, CDR2 SFDVKD, per germline. CDR3 nucleotides: TGTGCCACCAGTGACCTGGGCCGGGGGGGGTACAATGAGCAGTTCTTC. Translation gives CATSDLGRGGYNEQFF.

Comments on this clone: Other DNA sequences of this sample code for an identical CDR3. The rearrangement joins TRBV6-5 to TRBJ1-2; TRBD1 might be the D (6 bases). V was clipped by 0 bases and J by 5 bases, with 7 bases between them. The CDR3 spans 13 residues. Germline V CDR1 and CDR2: MNHEY, SVGAGI. The CDR3 DNA follows: TGTGCCAGCAGTTACTCGGGGGCGTATGGCTACACCTTC. As protein: CASSYSGAYGYTF.

This chain links TRBV3-1 (or the pseudogene TRBV3-2) with TRBJ1-3; 7 bases are a match to TRBD1. The V segment lost 6 bases and the J segment 3 bases; nucleotides outside the gene matches: 5. The germline CDR1 and CDR2 sequences are LGHDT and YNNKEL (reference sequence). This CDR3 has 14 amino acids. The CDR3 nucleotides read TGTGCCAGCAGACCACAGGGGATTGGAAACACCATATATTTT. This gives the protein CASRPQGIGNTIYF.

The V and J genes are TRBV20-1 and TRBJ2-5, with 10 nucleotides matching TRBD1. This CDR3 region has 14 residues. Germline values: CDR1 DFQATT, CDR2 SNEGSKA (reference sequence). The ends lost 3 bases at V and 5 bases at J; junction bases unmatched: 6. The CDR3 DNA is TGCAGTGCTAGTCGGGACAGGGGTAGTGAGACCCAGTACTTC. Its protein product is CSASRDRGSETQYF.

J is TRBJ1-2 and V is TRBV30, with TRBD1 identical over 7 bases. The length of the CDR3 is 13 residues. The J segment lost 5 bases and the V segment lost 1 base, leaving 4 bases of the junction unmatched. Germline assignment: CDR1 GTSNPN and CDR2 SVGIG (reference sequence). In DNA form, the CDR3 reads TGTGCCTGGAGTGAAGGGACAGTGTATGGCTACACCTTC. This sequence encodes CAWSEGTVYGYTF.

The CDR3 nucleotides are TGTGCCAGCTCACCTGGAACTGGAAACACCATATATTTT. This gives the protein CASSPGTGNTIYF. The chain is built from TRBV18 and TRBJ1-3, with unresolved D. Germline V CDR1 and CDR2: KGHSH, LQKENI. Between the trimmed V and J ends, which lost 3 bases and 2 bases, there was a span of 5 bases. CDR3 size: 13 residues.

The rearrangement links TRBV19 to TRBJ1-2; TRBD1 aligns across 8 bases. Germline assignment: CDR1 LNHDA and CDR2 SQIVND (reference sequence). Trimming removed 6 bases from V and 0 bases from J; junction bases left unmatched: 12. The CDR3 length is 17 residues. This chain's CDR3 is CASSKSGTGASNYGYTF. The CDR3 region has the DNA TGTGCCAGTAGCAAATCCGGGACAGGAGCGTCTAACTATGGCTACACCTTC.

The rearrangement links TRBV19 to TRBJ2-7, with D possibly matching TRBD1 (5 bases). Germline CDR1 LNHDA, CDR2 SQIVND (reference sequence). This CDR3 contains 15 residues. V was pared by 4 bases and J by 2 bases, with 15 bases between. This CDR3 reads CASSTPGKGTYEQYF. DNA for the CDR3: TGTGCCAGTAGTACTCCAGGGAAGGGGACCTACGAGCAGTACTTC.

The CDR3 spells CASSRPGTGGGEAFF. For the CDR3, the DNA is TGTGCCAGCAGTCGTCCCGGGACAGGGGGCGGTGAAGCTTTCTTT. This chain connects TRBV28 to TRBJ1-1, with 12 bases aligning to TRBD1. CDR1 is MDHEN, CDR2 SYDVKM, per germline. The J segment lost 7 bases and the V segment lost 5 bases, leaving 8 bases of the junction unmatched. The CDR3 covers 15 residues.

V is TRBV12-3 or TRBV12-4 and J is TRBJ2-7; no firm D call. V lost 6 bases and J 0 bases, leaving 9 bases between the germline ends. CDR3 length: 13 residues. CDR3 in amino acids: CASSYISSYEQYF. The CDR3 DNA reads as TGTGCCAGCAGCTATATATCCTCCTACGAGCAGTACTTC.

V and J are TRBV7-2 and TRBJ1-5, with 7 bases fitting TRBD1. The CDR3 spans 15 residues. Germline CDR1 SGHTA, CDR2 FQGNSA. J was trimmed by 5 bases and V by 5 bases; bases with no gene match: 9. CDR3 in amino acids: CASSPRAGGDQPQHF. DNA for the CDR3: TGTGCCAGCAGCCCGAGGGCAGGGGGTGATCAGCCCCAGCATTTT. The whole variable domain, remainder taken from reference TRBV7-2 and TRBJ1-5, is GAGVSQSPSNKVTEKGKDVELRCDPISGHTALYWYRQSLGQGLEFLIYFQGNSAPDKSGLPSDRFSAERTGGSVSTLTIQRTQQEDSAVYLCASSPRAGGDQPQHFGDGTRLSIL.

The J gene is TRBJ2-7, the V gene TRBV5-1; D is unclear. Germline CDR1 SGHRS, CDR2 YFSETQ. V lost 2 bases to trimming and J lost 1 base, with 10 bases between them. The CDR3 is 14 residues long. CDR3 nucleotide sequence: TGCGCCAGCAGCTTAACTACAGCTTCCTACGAGCAGTACGTC. Protein sequence: CASSLTTASYEQYV.

As for this clone: The identical CDR3 is also encoded by other nucleotide sequences in the sample. This chain joins TRBV2 and TRBJ1-5; D not resolved. Trimming took 4 bases from V and 7 from J, leaving 11 bases between them. The CDR3 contains 13 residues. Germline values: CDR1 SNHLY, CDR2 FYNNEI. The CDR3 DNA reads as TGTGCCAGCAGTGCCGAAGGGAACCAGCCCCAGCATTTT. As protein: CASSAEGNQPQHF.

This chain connects TRBV15 to TRBJ1-2, with no clear D. CDR1 is LNHNV, CDR2 YYDKDF, per germline (reference sequence). Trimming stripped 0 bases from V and 7 bases from J, with 9 bases between. CDR3 length: 13 amino acids. CDR3 sequence (DNA): TGTGCCACCAGCAGAGATTCATACGGTGGCTACACCTTC. It encodes CATSRDSYGGYTF.

The V and J genes are TRBV4-1 and TRBJ1-1; D possibly corresponds to TRBD1 (5 bases). Germline V gives CDR1 MGHRA, CDR2 YSYEKL. V dropped 4 bases and J dropped 1 base, with 22 bases sitting between them. The CDR3 length is 18 residues. The CDR3 sequence: CASSRTSGSRGSNTEAFF. For the CDR3, the DNA is TGCGCCAGCAGCCGAACTAGCGGGTCTAGGGGCTCGAACACTGAAGCTTTCTTT.

The rearrangement links TRBV9 to TRBJ1-1; 7 bases are a match to TRBD1. The ends lost 4 bases at V and 1 base at J; junction bases unmatched: 7. CDR3 length: 15 amino acids. Germline-derived CDR1 and CDR2 are SGDLS and YYNGEE. CDR3 amino acids: CASSPGQVWNTEAFF. CDR3 coding DNA: TGTGCCAGCAGCCCTGGACAGGTTTGGAACACTGAAGCTTTCTTT.

The rearrangement links TRBV28 to TRBJ1-5; 7 bases align to TRBD1. CDR1 and CDR2 (germline): MDHEN, SYDVKM. The CDR3 totals 17 residues. J lost 4 bases, V lost 7 bases, and 16 bases had no gene match. Written as DNA, the CDR3 is TGTGCCAGCAATCCAGGGGGGACGGGGGGCGCGAATCAGCCCCAGCATTTT. Amino acid sequence: CASNPGGTGGANQPQHF.

The V and J genes are TRBV7-9 and TRBJ2-1; the D call may be TRBD1 or TRBD2 (5 bases each). The CDR3 length is 14 residues. Germline V CDR1 and CDR2: SEHNR, FQNEAQ (reference sequence). V lost 0 bases and J lost 10, with 13 bases in between. For the CDR3, the DNA is TGTGCCAGCAGCTTAGCCGGGGCCCTAATAGAGCAGTTCTTC. It encodes CASSLAGALIEQFF.

The chain links TRBV27 to TRBJ1-2, with D possibly matching TRBD1 (6 bases). This CDR3 has 16 residues. Per the germline V gene, CDR1 is MNHEY and CDR2 is SMNVEV (reference sequence). The V end lost 5 bases, the J end lost 0 bases, and 16 bases lay between the germline ends. The CDR3 sequence: CASSPNYRATNYGYTF. DNA of the CDR3: TGTGCCAGCAGTCCGAACTACAGGGCCACTAACTATGGCTACACCTTC.